The rows below give T cell receptor beta chains drawn from one sample of a study of shared clonotypes between healthy human individuals. Clones were sequenced by immunoSEQ multiplex PCR, and TCRdb holds only the in-frame ones, with some missing. In the table there are 980,000 or so clones, approximately 80% of which are singletons. Sequencing was performed on memory CD4+ T cells sorted from blood. The receptors stem from a man aged 18 to 30 in good health. Both conserved end residues are part of each CDR3. D genes are given only for firm matches. Size is stated for part of the rows, as once, few or many counts, or as a class when the clone is expanded.

J gene,V gene,D gene,clone size,CDR3 protein
TRBJ1-1,TRBV25-1,TRBD1,.,CASSARGQNTEAFF
TRBJ1-5,TRBV5-6,.,.,CASRFQAGNQPQHF
TRBJ2-3,TRBV5-1,.,.,CASSLAGEDTQYF
TRBJ1-5,TRBV10-3,.,.,CAISESYQPQHF
TRBJ2-7,TRBV13,.,.,CASSLLDEQYF
TRBJ1-3,TRBV18,TRBD1,.,CASSQDRAISGNTIYF
TRBJ2-5,TRBV7-2,TRBD2,.,CASSHLVRTSGPETQYF
TRBJ2-3,TRBV7-2,.,.,CASSPRDGDTQYF
TRBJ2-1,TRBV7-2,TRBD2,.,CASSPGTSGTNEQFF
TRBJ2-7,TRBV2,TRBD1,.,CASSTGGPYEQYF
TRBJ1-1,TRBV7-2,TRBD1,once,CASSLGGQPNTEAFF
TRBJ2-3,TRBV7-3,TRBD1,.,CASSFGTGFSTDTQYF
TRBJ1-5,TRBV6-6,.,.,CASSYSTVYSNQPQHF
TRBJ2-1,TRBV9,.,.,CASSAGTKDNEQFF
TRBJ2-5,TRBV29-1,TRBD1,once,CSVEYQGARGETQYF
TRBJ1-2,TRBV25-1,.,.,CASSGTVGHYGYTF
TRBJ1-4,TRBV5-6,TRBD1,.,CASSFRGLGNEKLFF
TRBJ1-1,TRBV28,.,.,CASGVVLQGNTEAFF
TRBJ2-2,TRBV19,TRBD2,.,CASSMGLGNTGELFF
TRBJ2-1,TRBV9,.,few,CASSVAAHNEQFF
TRBJ1-1,TRBV25-1,TRBD1,.,CASSGATGGETEAFF
TRBJ2-2,TRBV18,TRBD1,.,CASSPRGTGNTGELFF
TRBJ2-1,TRBV30,TRBD1,.,CAWSRGLTYNEQFF
TRBJ1-5,TRBV5-1,.,.,CASSLEGPGQPQHF
TRBJ2-7,TRBV7-9,.,.,CASSLGQGLSYEQYF
TRBJ1-2,TRBV7-2,.,.,CASSRGESGYTF